This is a list of T cell receptor beta chains from one sample in a study of blood T cell repertoires in COVID-19. Data came from immunoSEQ multiplex PCR; TCRdb stores just in-frame clones and leaves some out. The table lists about 300,000 clones, about 90% of them singletons. Sequencing was done on a sample of PBMCs or T cells enriched from blood (not recorded which). Receptor source: a woman between 45 and 60 years old who had been exposed to COVID-19. Each CDR3 is given with its conserved first and last residue. The D gene is left open where the match is weak. Clone size, where shown, is once, few, many, or a class for clones that have expanded.

j_call | v_call | d_call | clone_size | cdr3_aa | cdr3_nt
TRBJ1-4 | TRBV3-1/TRBV3-2 | TRBD1 | once | CASSQMGQGREKLFF | TGTGCCAGCAGCCAGATGGGACAGGGCCGTGAAAAACTGTTTTTT
TRBJ1-2 | TRBV12-3/TRBV12-4 | - | once | CASSLGRDYGYTF | TGTGCCAGCAGCCTGGGCAGGGACTATGGCTACACCTTC
TRBJ2-3 | TRBV19 | - | - | CASRRGGTDTQYF | TGTGCCAGTAGGAGGGGGGGGACAGATACGCAGTATTTT
TRBJ2-7 | TRBV7-2 | TRBD2 | few | CASSPGTSGGYEQYF | TGTGCCAGCAGCCCAGGGACTAGCGGGGGTTACGAGCAGTACTTC
TRBJ1-6 | TRBV6-5 | - | once | CASSYLDSNSPLHF | TGTGCCAGCAGTTACCTGGACAGTAATTCACCCCTCCACTTT
TRBJ2-5 | TRBV7-9 | TRBD2 | - | CASNGIRGRVETQYF | TGTGCCAGCAACGGAATTCGGGGGAGGGTAGAGACCCAGTACTTC
TRBJ2-2 | TRBV7-2 | - | - | CASSEQGRGTGELFF | TGTGCCAGCAGTGAACAGGGTCGCGGCACCGGGGAGCTGTTTTTT
TRBJ1-6 | TRBV7-9 | - | - | CASSLDLSYNSPLHF | TGTGCCAGCAGCTTAGATCTCTCCTATAATTCACCCCTCCACTTT
TRBJ2-7 | TRBV19 | TRBD1 | few | CASSIRQGRYEQYF | TGTGCCAGTAGTATTCGACAGGGAAGATACGAGCAGTACTTC
TRBJ2-1 | TRBV24-1 | TRBD1 | - | CATSTSTGQGVINEQFF | TGTGCCACCAGTACCTCGACGGGACAGGGGGTAATCAATGAGCAGTTCTTC
TRBJ1-1 | TRBV11-2 | - | - | CASRSVLNTEAFF | TGTGCCAGCAGGTCCGTATTGAACACTGAAGCTTTCTTT
TRBJ2-3 | TRBV11-1 | - | - | CASALGTTATDTQYF | TGTGCCAGCGCCTTAGGGACGACAGCCACAGATACGCAGTATTTT
TRBJ1-6 | TRBV19 | - | - | CASSSSSGRGSPLHF | TGTGCCAGTAGTTCATCCAGCGGCCGGGGTTCACCCCTCCACTTT
TRBJ2-3 | TRBV3-1/TRBV3-2 | TRBD2 | - | CASSQVAGGRADTQYF | TGTGCCAGCAGCCAAGTAGCGGGGGGTAGGGCAGATACGCAGTATTTT
TRBJ2-5 | TRBV7-2 | - | - | CASSASGFQETQYF | TGTGCCAGCAGCGCGAGCGGGTTTCAAGAGACCCAGTACTTC
TRBJ1-2 | TRBV10-3 | - | - | CAISAGGKGTTGGYTF | TGTGCCATCAGTGCCGGAGGGAAGGGGACCACGGGTGGCTACACCTTC
TRBJ1-3 | TRBV5-1 | - | - | CASSLEGGGNTIYF | TGCGCCAGCAGCTTGGAAGGGGGAGGAAACACCATATATTTT
TRBJ2-2 | TRBV9 | - | - | CASSVGAAPNTGELFF | TGTGCCAGCAGCGTAGGGGCAGCCCCTAACACCGGGGAGCTGTTTTTT
TRBJ2-7 | TRBV6-5 | TRBD1 | - | CASSYRGTGVYEQYF | TGTGCCAGCAGTTATAGAGGGACAGGAGTCTACGAGCAGTACTTC
TRBJ1-1 | TRBV7-2 | - | - | CASTHNPRGGNTEAFF | TGTGCCAGCACCCATAACCCCCGGGGGGGTAACACTGAAGCTTTCTTT
TRBJ2-1 | TRBV25-1 | - | - | CASQWGSQGLNNEQFF | TGTGCCAGCCAGTGGGGATCCCAGGGCTTGAACAATGAGCAGTTCTTC
TRBJ1-1 | TRBV19 | - | - | CASTKGGGAGSNTEAFF | TGTGCCAGTACCAAGGGGGGGGGCGCCGGATCGAACACTGAAGCTTTCTTT
TRBJ2-7 | TRBV6-5 | - | - | CASHGQTYEQYF | TGTGCCAGCCATGGACAGACCTACGAGCAGTACTTC
TRBJ2-3 | TRBV5-8 | - | - | CASSLDTSGADTQYF | TGTGCCAGCAGCTTGGACACCTCCGGGGCAGATACGCAGTATTTT
TRBJ1-1 | TRBV19 | - | - | CASSTGGVVTFF | TGTGCCAGTAGTACCGGGGGGGTTGTGACTTTCTTT
TRBJ2-3 | TRBV7-9 | - | - | CASIGGSGGATDTQYF | TGTGCCAGCATAGGCGGGTCGGGCGGGGCGACAGATACGCAGTATTTT
TRBJ1-5 | TRBV7-9 | TRBD1 | - | CASSFRQGVLPQHF | TGTGCCAGCAGCTTCCGACAGGGGGTCTTGCCCCAGCATTTT
TRBJ1-5 | TRBV4-1 | - | - | CASSQVWGRQPQHF | TGCGCCAGCAGCCAAGTATGGGGGCGCCAGCCCCAGCATTTT
TRBJ2-7 | TRBV5-1 | - | - | CASSFRDNYEQYF | TGCGCCAGCAGCTTCCGGGACAACTACGAGCAGTACTTC
TRBJ2-7 | TRBV7-7 | TRBD2 | few | CASSPGGLAGYYEQYF | TGTGCTAGCAGCCCCGGGGGACTAGCGGGGTACTACGAGCAGTACTTC
TRBJ2-1 | TRBV20-1 | - | - | CSASVYEQFF | TGCAGTGCTAGCGTGTATGAGCAGTTCTTC
TRBJ2-7 | TRBV2 | TRBD1 | - | CASSVQGSSYEQYF | TGTGCCAGCAGCGTACAGGGGAGCTCCTACGAGCAGTACTTC
TRBJ1-1 | TRBV6-6 | - | - | CASSYVQGSSEAFF | TGTGCCAGCAGTTACGTCCAGGGATCCAGTGAAGCTTTCTTT
TRBJ2-7 | TRBV5-1 | TRBD2 | - | CASSVFSGGYYEQYF | TGCGCCAGCAGCGTATTTAGCGGGGGGTACTACGAGCAGTACTTC
TRBJ2-5 | TRBV14 | - | - | CASSPRRGLQETQYF | TGTGCCAGCAGCCCACGGCGGGGGCTCCAGGAGACCCAGTACTTC
TRBJ1-2 | TRBV18 | TRBD1 | - | CASSRVTGEVGYGYTF | TGTGCCAGCTCGCGAGTAACAGGGGAAGTAGGCTATGGCTACACCTTC
TRBJ2-7 | TRBV7-2 | TRBD1 | - | CASSRGTGGRFAEQYF | TGTGCCAGCAGCCGCGGGACAGGCGGCAGGTTTGCGGAGCAGTACTTC
TRBJ2-2 | TRBV5-5 | - | few | CASSLYSGNTGELFF | TGTGCCAGCAGCTTGTACTCAGGGAACACCGGGGAGCTGTTTTTT
TRBJ2-1 | TRBV10-3 | - | - | CAIRQGGNEQFF | TGTGCCATCAGGCAGGGAGGCAATGAGCAGTTCTTC
TRBJ1-6 | TRBV10-1 | TRBD1 | once | CASSECGRGVNSPLHF | TGCGCCAGCAGTGAGTGCGGCAGGGGGGTTAACTCACCCCTCCACTTT
TRBJ1-2 | TRBV6-5 | TRBD1 | - | CASSYSGTGPNYGYTF | TGTGCCAGCAGTTACTCCGGGACAGGTCCTAACTATGGCTACACCTTC
TRBJ1-4 | TRBV28 | - | - | CASSSSGATNEKLFF | TGTGCCAGCAGTTCCTCCGGGGCAACTAATGAAAAACTGTTTTTT
TRBJ1-2 | TRBV5-1 | - | - | CASSRGGVDYTF | TGCGCCAGCTCCCGAGGAGGAGTGGACTACACCTTC
TRBJ1-2 | TRBV9 | TRBD1 | - | CASSGIRPGQDRRGYTF | TGTGCCAGCAGCGGGATTAGGCCCGGACAGGATAGGAGGGGCTACACCTTC